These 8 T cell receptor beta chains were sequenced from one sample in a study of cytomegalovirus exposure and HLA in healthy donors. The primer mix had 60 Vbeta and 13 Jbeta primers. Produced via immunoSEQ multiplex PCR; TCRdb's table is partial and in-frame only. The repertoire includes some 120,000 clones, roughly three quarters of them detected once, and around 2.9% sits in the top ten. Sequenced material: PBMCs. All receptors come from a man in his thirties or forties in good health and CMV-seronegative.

The CDR3: CASRRQGDQPQHF. The CDR3 DNA follows: TGTGCCAGCAGAAGACAGGGGGACCAGCCCCAGCATTTT. The chain links TRBV6-5 to TRBJ1-5; TRBD1 agrees at 9 bases. The trim removed 6 bases at V and 7 bases at J, leaving 4 bases unmatched. Per germline, CDR1 MNHEY and CDR2 SVGAGI. This CDR3 has 13 amino acids.

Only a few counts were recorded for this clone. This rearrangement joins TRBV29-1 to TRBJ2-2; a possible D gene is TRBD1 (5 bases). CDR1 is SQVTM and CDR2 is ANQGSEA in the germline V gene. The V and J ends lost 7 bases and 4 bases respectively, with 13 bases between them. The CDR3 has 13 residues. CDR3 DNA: TGCAGCGGGCAGGGTACGGCCACCGGGGAGCTGTTTTTT. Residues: CSGQGTATGELFF.

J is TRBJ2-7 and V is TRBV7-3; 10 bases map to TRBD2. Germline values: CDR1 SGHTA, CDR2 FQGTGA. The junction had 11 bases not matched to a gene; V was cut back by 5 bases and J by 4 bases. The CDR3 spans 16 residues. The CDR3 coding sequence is TGTGCCAGCAGCCCAGGGGCCCTAGCGGGAGAATACGAGCAGTACTTC. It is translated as CASSPGALAGEYEQYF.

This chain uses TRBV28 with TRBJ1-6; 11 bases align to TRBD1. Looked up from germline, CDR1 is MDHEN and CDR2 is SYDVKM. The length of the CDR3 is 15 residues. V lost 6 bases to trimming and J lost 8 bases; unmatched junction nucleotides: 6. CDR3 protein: CASSSRDRGYSPLHF. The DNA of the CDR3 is TGTGCCAGCAGCTCCCGGGACAGGGGGTATTCACCCCTCCACTTT.

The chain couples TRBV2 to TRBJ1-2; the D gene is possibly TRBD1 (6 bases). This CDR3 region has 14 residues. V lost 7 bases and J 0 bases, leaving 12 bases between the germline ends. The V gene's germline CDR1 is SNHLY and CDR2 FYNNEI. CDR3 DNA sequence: TGTGCCAGCACCCGGGCAGGGGCTAACTATGGCTACACCTTC. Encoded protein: CASTRAGANYGYTF.

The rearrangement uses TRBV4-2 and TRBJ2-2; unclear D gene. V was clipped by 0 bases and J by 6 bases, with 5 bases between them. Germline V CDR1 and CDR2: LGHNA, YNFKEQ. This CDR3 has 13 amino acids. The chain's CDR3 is CASSQDRAGELFF. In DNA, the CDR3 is TGTGCCAGCAGCCAAGATCGGGCCGGGGAGCTGTTTTTT.

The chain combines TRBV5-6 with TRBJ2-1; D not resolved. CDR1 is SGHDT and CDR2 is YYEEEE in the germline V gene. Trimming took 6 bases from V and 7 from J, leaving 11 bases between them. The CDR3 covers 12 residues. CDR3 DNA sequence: TGTGCCAGCACCTCTTCTCGGAATGAGCAGTTCTTC. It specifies CASTSSRNEQFF.

CDR3 amino acids: CASSPVGRTSADNEQFF. DNA of the CDR3: TGTGCCAGCTCCCCAGTTGGCAGGACTAGCGCCGACAATGAGCAGTTCTTC. The chain uses TRBV28 and TRBJ2-1, with TRBD2 matching over 9 bases. The CDR3 runs to 17 residues. Germline V gives CDR1 MDHEN, CDR2 SYDVKM. V lost 8 bases and J lost 5; bases outside the gene matches: 16.